This record concerns one TCR beta chain sequence. These data come from a study of blood T cell repertoires in COVID-19. Study summary: Some COVID-19 samples were acute and others convalescent; all came from the United States, Italy and Spain. Sources were T cells, B-cell-depleted T cells, or PBMCs; the material itself was cDNA or gDNA.

Original handling: Estimated nucleated cell counts came from reference gene primer amplification. The table came from immunoSEQ multiplex PCR; TCRdb's copy has only in-frame clones and leaves some out. That table furnishes V, J and clone size, whereas the DNA furnished D and trimming. The repertoire holds some 62,000 clones, more than 60% seen once, with roughly 20% in the top ten. The sample taken for sequencing was peripheral blood. The source of this sequence is a woman of 80 years or more with active or convalescent COVID-19.

The CDR3, as DNA: TGTGCCAGCAGCCCAAAGGGCGGGGGGGCCTTGTGGACTGAAGCTTTCTTT. Amino acids: CASSPKGGGALWTEAFF. The chain combines TRBV7-6 with TRBJ1-1; a weak D match, TRBD1 (6 bases). CDR1 is SGHVS and CDR2 is FNYEAQ in the germline V gene. The CDR3 loop spans 17 amino acids. The ends were cut back, 5 bases at V and 5 bases at J, with 24 bases in the middle.